This TCR beta chain comes out of a study of long-term antiretroviral therapy in people with HIV. Regarding this clone: The antigen is undetermined.

Sequencing used immunoSEQ v3.0 at survey level. Some clones are missing from TCRdb's copy, which holds only in-frame ones; the method was immunoSEQ multiplex PCR. The repertoire has tens of thousands of clones, 70% to 90% of them found once; the top ten carry approximately 10%. The samples, holding about 1-11 million cryopreserved PBMC, were thawed before DNA extraction was carried out. Study outcomes and limitations: Control repertoires displayed wider CDR3 length ranges than the HIV repertoires.

This CDR3 has 14 amino acids. Trimming left V 1 base short and J 7 bases short, with 13 bases between. Germline CDR1 PRHDT, CDR2 FYEKMQ (reference sequence). V gene TRBV13 combines with J gene TRBJ1-2, with D possibly TRBD1 on 6 matching bases. The receptor comes from a man younger than 35 with HIV. Sample: unsorted PBMCs, taken 2.2 years after starting antiretroviral therapy. Written as DNA, the CDR3 is TGTGCCAGCAGCTTAGCCACAGGGAGACCTGGCTACACCTTC. Translation gives CASSLATGRPGYTF.